The T cell receptor beta chain under discussion was sequenced for a study of OX40 agonist ivuxolimab in advanced cancers. This CDR3 region has 18 residues. CDR1 SGHRS and CDR2 YFSETQ come from the germline V gene. After removal of 0 bases from V and 8 bases from J, the junction contained 15 bases not matched to a gene. The table came from immunoSEQ multiplex PCR; TCRdb's copy has only in-frame clones and leaves some out. Among some 9,000 clones listed, around 90% were seen once. Sequencing was performed on CD4+ or CD8+ T cells sorted from blood, taken in a trial of the OX40 agonist ivuxolimab. The chain recombines TRBV5-1 with TRBJ1-4; the match to TRBD1 covers 8 bases. The receptor comes from an adult with an advanced solid tumor such as melanoma, head and neck, liver or kidney cancer. The DNA of the CDR3 is TGCGCCAGCAGCTTGGAGCGGACAGGGCCCACTCTGAAGGAAAAACTGTTTTTT. It is translated as CASSLERTGPTLKEKLFF.